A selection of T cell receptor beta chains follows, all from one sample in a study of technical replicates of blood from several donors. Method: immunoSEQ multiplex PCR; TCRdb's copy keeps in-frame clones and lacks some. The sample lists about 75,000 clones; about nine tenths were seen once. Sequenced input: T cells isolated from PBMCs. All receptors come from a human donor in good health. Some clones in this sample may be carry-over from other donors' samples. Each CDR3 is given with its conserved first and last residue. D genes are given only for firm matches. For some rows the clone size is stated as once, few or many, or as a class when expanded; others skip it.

CDR3 DNA: TGTGCCAGCAGCCCAGGGGGGCAGGACACTGAAGCTTTCTTT; CDR3 protein: CASSPGGQDTEAFF; D gene: TRBD1; clone size: .; V gene: TRBV9; J gene: TRBJ1-1
CDR3 DNA: TGTGCCAGCAGCTCTAGGACTATGCCAGATACGCAGTATTTT; CDR3 protein: CASSSRTMPDTQYF; D gene: .; clone size: .; V gene: TRBV7-9; J gene: TRBJ2-3
CDR3 DNA: TGTGCCAGCAGTGAATATTTGCGGGGGGGCTCCGGGGAGCTGTTTTTT; CDR3 protein: CASSEYLRGGSGELFF; D gene: TRBD2; clone size: .; V gene: TRBV25-1; J gene: TRBJ2-2
CDR3 DNA: TGTGCCAGCAGTTTAAAGGTGACAGGGAATGGCTACACCTTC; CDR3 protein: CASSLKVTGNGYTF; D gene: TRBD1; clone size: once; V gene: TRBV27; J gene: TRBJ1-2
CDR3 DNA: TGTGCCAGCAGCTCCCTTTTGAGGGCAGGGGGCCTAGACTACACCTTC; CDR3 protein: CASSSLLRAGGLDYTF; D gene: TRBD1; clone size: .; V gene: TRBV5-4; J gene: TRBJ1-2
CDR3 DNA: TGTGCCAGCAGCTTGGGACAGGGGGACTACGAGCAGTACTTC; CDR3 protein: CASSLGQGDYEQYF; D gene: TRBD1; clone size: .; V gene: TRBV5-4; J gene: TRBJ2-7
CDR3 DNA: TGCGCCAGCAGATTCCGGGACAGCTCCTATGGCTACACCTTC; CDR3 protein: CASRFRDSSYGYTF; D gene: TRBD1; clone size: .; V gene: TRBV5-1; J gene: TRBJ1-2
CDR3 DNA: TGTGCCATCAGTGATGGGGCTAGCGGGGGGGTATACAATGAGCAGTTCTTC; CDR3 protein: CAISDGASGGVYNEQFF; D gene: TRBD2; clone size: .; V gene: TRBV10-3; J gene: TRBJ2-1
CDR3 DNA: TGTGCCAGCGGTCGCAGTGGGACAGGGGGCTTTGAGCAGTTCTTC; CDR3 protein: CASGRSGTGGFEQFF; D gene: TRBD1; clone size: .; V gene: TRBV25-1; J gene: TRBJ2-1
CDR3 DNA: TGTGCCAGCAGTTCAAGACAGAACAATCAGCCCCAGCATTTT; CDR3 protein: CASSSRQNNQPQHF; D gene: .; clone size: .; V gene: TRBV6-5; J gene: TRBJ1-5
CDR3 DNA: TGTGCCAGCAGCATAGGGACTAGCGGGGGGAGGGAGACCCAGTACTTC; CDR3 protein: CASSIGTSGGRETQYF; D gene: TRBD2; clone size: .; V gene: TRBV7-3; J gene: TRBJ2-5
CDR3 DNA: TGTGCCAGCAGTTTTGGGACAGGGGCACTAGAGACCCAGTACTTC; CDR3 protein: CASSFGTGALETQYF; D gene: TRBD1; clone size: .; V gene: TRBV27; J gene: TRBJ2-5
CDR3 DNA: TGTGCCAGCAGCCCCAGTGGGGGCAGGGAGTACGAGCAGTACTTC; CDR3 protein: CASSPSGGREYEQYF; D gene: .; clone size: .; V gene: TRBV11-2; J gene: TRBJ2-7
CDR3 DNA: TGTGCCAGCAGCGCTCCGACTAGCGGGTACGACAATGAGCAGTTCTTC; CDR3 protein: CASSAPTSGYDNEQFF; D gene: TRBD2; clone size: .; V gene: TRBV28; J gene: TRBJ2-1
CDR3 DNA: TGTGCCAGCAGCAGTCGTCCTAGCGGGTTCCAAGAGACCCAGTACTTC; CDR3 protein: CASSSRPSGFQETQYF; D gene: TRBD2; clone size: .; V gene: TRBV7-9; J gene: TRBJ2-5
CDR3 DNA: TGCAGCGTTGAGCCCAGGGTGAGCCAGCCCCAGCATTTT; CDR3 protein: CSVEPRVSQPQHF; D gene: .; clone size: .; V gene: TRBV29-1; J gene: TRBJ1-5
CDR3 DNA: TGCGCCAGCAGCATCGGACAAATTGGGGTCCGCACTGAAGCTTTCTTT; CDR3 protein: CASSIGQIGVRTEAFF; D gene: .; clone size: .; V gene: TRBV5-1; J gene: TRBJ1-1
CDR3 DNA: TGCAGCGTGGTAGGTATGTTGCGGGGGAGCTCCTACAATGAGCAGTTCTTC; CDR3 protein: CSVVGMLRGSSYNEQFF; D gene: TRBD2; clone size: .; V gene: TRBV29-1; J gene: TRBJ2-1
CDR3 DNA: TGCAGCGGAGACCTAGCGGGAGTCACAGATACGCAGTATTTT; CDR3 protein: CSGDLAGVTDTQYF; D gene: TRBD2; clone size: .; V gene: TRBV29-1; J gene: TRBJ2-3
CDR3 DNA: TGTGCCAGCAGAGGACAGGGATCTGGCAGGTCCTACGAGCAGTACTTC; CDR3 protein: CASRGQGSGRSYEQYF; D gene: TRBD1; clone size: once; V gene: TRBV27; J gene: TRBJ2-7
CDR3 DNA: TGTGCCAGTAGTCCGCGGTGGCAACAGGGATTAGACGAGCAGTACTTC; CDR3 protein: CASSPRWQQGLDEQYF; D gene: .; clone size: .; V gene: TRBV19; J gene: TRBJ2-7
CDR3 DNA: TGCAGCGTTGGACTTGCGAACACCGGGGAGCTGTTTTTT; CDR3 protein: CSVGLANTGELFF; D gene: .; clone size: .; V gene: TRBV29-1; J gene: TRBJ2-2
CDR3 DNA: TGTGCCAGCAGCTTACGTGCAGGAACAGACACTGAAGCTTTCTTT; CDR3 protein: CASSLRAGTDTEAFF; D gene: .; clone size: .; V gene: TRBV7-6; J gene: TRBJ1-1
CDR3 DNA: TGCGCCAGCAGCCAAGTTCTCGGGACAGGGGACGATCAGCCCCAGCATTTT; CDR3 protein: CASSQVLGTGDDQPQHF; D gene: TRBD1; clone size: .; V gene: TRBV4-1; J gene: TRBJ1-5
CDR3 DNA: TGTGCCAGCAAGGGGGCCTCCTACGAGCAGTACTTC; CDR3 protein: CASKGASYEQYF; D gene: TRBD1; clone size: .; V gene: TRBV2; J gene: TRBJ2-7
CDR3 DNA: TGTGCCAGCAGTGAACGGGGAAGGGATCAGCCCCAGCATTTT; CDR3 protein: CASSERGRDQPQHF; D gene: .; clone size: once; V gene: TRBV2; J gene: TRBJ1-5
CDR3 DNA: TGTGCCAGCAGCTCGACCCAGGGGGCGGAGGGCTACACCTTC; CDR3 protein: CASSSTQGAEGYTF; D gene: TRBD1; clone size: .; V gene: TRBV5-4; J gene: TRBJ1-2
CDR3 DNA: TGTGCCAGTAGTATAGATCACTTGGAGATACGGCCTTCAGCTTTCTTT; CDR3 protein: CASSIDHLEIRPSAFF; D gene: .; clone size: .; V gene: TRBV19; J gene: TRBJ1-1
CDR3 DNA: TGTGCCAGCAGCTTACAGGGGTTAAACCAGTACTTC; CDR3 protein: CASSLQGLNQYF; D gene: .; clone size: .; V gene: TRBV7-9; J gene: TRBJ2-5
CDR3 DNA: TGTGCCAGCAGCTTGAGGGACAGGGGGCGCGGTGGCTACACCTTC; CDR3 protein: CASSLRDRGRGGYTF; D gene: TRBD1; clone size: .; V gene: TRBV7-6; J gene: TRBJ1-2
CDR3 DNA: TGTGCCAGCAGCGTGGGAGGAGGGGCCTACGAGCAGTACTTC; CDR3 protein: CASSVGGGAYEQYF; D gene: .; clone size: .; V gene: TRBV9; J gene: TRBJ2-7
CDR3 DNA: TGCGCCAGCCTCGCGACAGGGGCCGCGAACACTGAAGCTTTCTTT; CDR3 protein: CASLATGAANTEAFF; D gene: TRBD1; clone size: once; V gene: TRBV5-1; J gene: TRBJ1-1
CDR3 DNA: TGTGCCAGCAGCTTGGACAGGTTGGGCTCCTATAATTCACCCCTCCACTTT; CDR3 protein: CASSLDRLGSYNSPLHF; D gene: TRBD1; clone size: .; V gene: TRBV11-2; J gene: TRBJ1-6
CDR3 DNA: TGTGCCTGCCCGGGACAGAAAGGCTACGAGCAGTACTTC; CDR3 protein: CACPGQKGYEQYF; D gene: TRBD1; clone size: .; V gene: TRBV30; J gene: TRBJ2-7
CDR3 DNA: TGTGCCAGCAGCTTAGCTGGGGGAGGGTTTATGAATGAGCAGTTCTTC; CDR3 protein: CASSLAGGGFMNEQFF; D gene: TRBD2; clone size: .; V gene: TRBV7-6; J gene: TRBJ2-1
CDR3 DNA: TGTGCCAGCAGCAAAGAAAAGGGGAGGTACGGCTACACCTTC; CDR3 protein: CASSKEKGRYGYTF; D gene: .; clone size: .; V gene: TRBV21-1; J gene: TRBJ1-2
CDR3 DNA: TGCAGCGTTGAAGGGACTAGCGGGATTTTTGAGCAGTTCTTC; CDR3 protein: CSVEGTSGIFEQFF; D gene: TRBD2; clone size: .; V gene: TRBV29-1; J gene: TRBJ2-1
CDR3 DNA: TGTGCCAGCAGGCAAAGGACTAGCGGGAGGGGTAATGAGCAGTTCTTC; CDR3 protein: CASRQRTSGRGNEQFF; D gene: TRBD2; clone size: .; V gene: TRBV6-6; J gene: TRBJ2-1
CDR3 DNA: TGTGCCAGCAGTTCTACAGGGGGCTCGCGGGGCTACACCTTC; CDR3 protein: CASSSTGGSRGYTF; D gene: TRBD1; clone size: .; V gene: TRBV27; J gene: TRBJ1-2
CDR3 DNA: TGCGCCAGCAGCTTGGATCCAGGGGGCAAGAGCTCCTATAATTCACCCCTCCACTTT; CDR3 protein: CASSLDPGGKSSYNSPLHF; D gene: TRBD1; clone size: .; V gene: TRBV5-1; J gene: TRBJ1-6
CDR3 DNA: TGTGCCAGCTCGCGGACAGGGGGAGCTAACTATGGCTACACCTTC; CDR3 protein: CASSRTGGANYGYTF; D gene: TRBD1; clone size: .; V gene: TRBV18; J gene: TRBJ1-2
CDR3 DNA: TGTGCCAGCTCACCCTCCACAGATACGCAGTATTTT; CDR3 protein: CASSPSTDTQYF; D gene: .; clone size: .; V gene: TRBV18; J gene: TRBJ2-3
CDR3 DNA: TGTGCCAGTAGCCTCCAGCTGGCAGGGTGGGGGCTTGTGGTGAACACTGAAGCTTTCTTT; CDR3 protein: CASSLQLAGWGLVVNTEAFF; D gene: .; clone size: .; V gene: TRBV19; J gene: TRBJ1-1
CDR3 DNA: TGTGCCAGCAGCTTACGCGGGGCTAGCACAGATACGCAGTATTTT; CDR3 protein: CASSLRGASTDTQYF; D gene: .; clone size: .; V gene: TRBV7-9; J gene: TRBJ2-3
CDR3 DNA: TGTGCCGGACCTATACAGGGTAAGCATGAGCAGTTCTTC; CDR3 protein: CAGPIQGKHEQFF; D gene: .; clone size: .; V gene: TRBV4-2; J gene: TRBJ2-1
CDR3 DNA: TGTGCCAGCAGTTCACAGGTCTATGGCTACACCTTC; CDR3 protein: CASSSQVYGYTF; D gene: .; clone size: .; V gene: TRBV6-5; J gene: TRBJ1-2
CDR3 DNA: TGTGCCAGCAGCTCGGACAGCACTGTATATGGCTACACCTTC; CDR3 protein: CASSSDSTVYGYTF; D gene: .; clone size: .; V gene: TRBV11-2; J gene: TRBJ1-2
CDR3 DNA: TGCAGCGCTCAAACAGGGGGCGATGTGGTCGCCGAGCAGTACTTC; CDR3 protein: CSAQTGGDVVAEQYF; D gene: TRBD1; clone size: .; V gene: TRBV29-1; J gene: TRBJ2-7
CDR3 DNA: TGTGCCAGCAGCTTAGTAGCCCTCGACCCGGGTTTC; CDR3 protein: CASSLVALDPGF; D gene: .; clone size: .; V gene: TRBV7-2; J gene: TRBJ1-2
CDR3 DNA: TGCGCCAGCAGCCAATGGTTGAGTGAGGAGAATGAGCAGTTCTTC; CDR3 protein: CASSQWLSEENEQFF; D gene: .; clone size: once; V gene: TRBV4-3; J gene: TRBJ2-1
CDR3 DNA: TGTGCCAGCAGCTTAGATCCCCTAGGACAGGGGGTGGACGAAAAACTGTTTTTT; CDR3 protein: CASSLDPLGQGVDEKLFF; D gene: TRBD1; clone size: .; V gene: TRBV11-3; J gene: TRBJ1-4
CDR3 DNA: TGTGCCAGCAGCTCAAGTCAACAGGGGTATGGCTACACCTTC; CDR3 protein: CASSSSQQGYGYTF; D gene: TRBD1; clone size: .; V gene: TRBV6-6; J gene: TRBJ1-2
CDR3 DNA: TGTGCCAGCAGCCCTTTATTGGGGCAGGGGGAGACCCAGTACTTC; CDR3 protein: CASSPLLGQGETQYF; D gene: .; clone size: .; V gene: TRBV14; J gene: TRBJ2-5
CDR3 DNA: TGTGCCAGTAGTATAGAGTCAGGGGGCGATGGCTACACCTTC; CDR3 protein: CASSIESGGDGYTF; D gene: TRBD1; clone size: .; V gene: TRBV19; J gene: TRBJ1-2